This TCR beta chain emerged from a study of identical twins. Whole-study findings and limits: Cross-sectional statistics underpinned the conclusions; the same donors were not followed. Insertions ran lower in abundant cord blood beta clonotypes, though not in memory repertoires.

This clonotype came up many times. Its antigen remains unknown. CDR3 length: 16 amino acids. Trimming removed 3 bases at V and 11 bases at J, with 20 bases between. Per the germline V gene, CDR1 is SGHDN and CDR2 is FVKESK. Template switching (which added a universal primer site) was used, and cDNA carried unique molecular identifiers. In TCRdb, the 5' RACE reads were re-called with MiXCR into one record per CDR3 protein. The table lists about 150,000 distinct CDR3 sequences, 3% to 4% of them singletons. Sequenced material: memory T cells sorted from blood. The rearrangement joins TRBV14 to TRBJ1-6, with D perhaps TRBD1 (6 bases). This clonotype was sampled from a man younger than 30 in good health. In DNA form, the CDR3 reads TGTGCCAGCAGCCAGATCCACCGCAGGGGAACGGCACCCCTCCACTTT. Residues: CASSQIHRRGTAPLHF.